Sequencing of this T cell receptor (beta chain) was carried out in a study of PD-L1 blockade in urothelial cancer. CDR3 length: 15 residues. The ends were cut back, 5 bases at V and 2 bases at J, with 15 bases in the middle. The germline CDR1 and CDR2 sequences are MNHEY and SMNVEV (reference sequence). Sequenced by immunoSEQ multiplex PCR; TCRdb stores in-frame clones only, minus some. The sample lists roughly 100,000 clones; roughly 83% were seen once. Documented time point: peripheral blood 6 weeks after treatment start. This clone showed up just a few times. The sequence was obtained from a man between 65 and 85 years old with urothelial cancer. The specimen was PBMCs, collected around atezolizumab (anti-PD-L1) treatment. The chain combines TRBV27 with TRBJ1-2; D not certain. The CDR3 sequence is CASSPLGEENYGYTF. The CDR3 DNA sequence: TGTGCCAGCAGTCCCCTCGGGGAGGAGAACTATGGCTACACCTTC.